The 14 T cell receptor beta chains given below trace back to one sample, sequenced in a study of blood T cell repertoires in COVID-19. Generated by immunoSEQ multiplex PCR, the TCRdb table keeps only in-frame clones and is missing some. The sample has roughly 150,000 clones; around nine tenths are singletons. Sequencing input: peripheral blood. Receptors originate from a human donor in a cohort sampled during active COVID-19.

The genes are TRBV4-2 and TRBJ2-7, with 11 nucleotides matching TRBD2. With V trimmed by 4 bases and J by 3 bases, 8 bases remained unmatched. The germline V gene has CDR1 LGHNA and CDR2 YNFKEQ. CDR3 length: 16 residues. The CDR3 DNA follows: TGTGCCAGCAGCCTCGAGACGGGGACTAGCGGCTACGAGCAGTACTTC. Its protein product is CASSLETGTSGYEQYF.

The CDR3 DNA reads TGTGCCAGCAGCTTAGGCCTGGCACCCAGGGCAGGGCTGAACACTGAAGCTTTCTTT. Its translation is CASSLGLAPRAGLNTEAFF. This chain joins TRBV7-8 and TRBJ1-1; a possible D gene is TRBD1 (5 bases). The CDR3 has 19 amino acids. Trimming removed 1 base from V and 0 bases from J, with 21 bases in between. Germline V CDR1 and CDR2: SGHVS, FQNEAQ.

V and J are TRBV5-1 and TRBJ1-6; no clear D. This CDR3 is built from 16 residues. V lost 5 bases and J 3 bases, leaving 15 bases between the germline ends. Germline loops: CDR1 SGHRS, CDR2 YFSETQ. CDR3: CASRMGSMGYNSPLHF. Written as DNA, the CDR3 is TGCGCCAGCAGGATGGGCAGTATGGGCTATAATTCACCCCTCCACTTT.

The chain employs TRBV28 and TRBJ2-7, with D unresolved. The CDR3 covers 12 residues. V lost 5 bases and J 6 bases, leaving 11 bases between the germline ends. From germline, CDR1 is MDHEN and CDR2 SYDVKM. The CDR3 is CASSPLGGEQYF. The CDR3, as DNA: TGTGCCAGCAGTCCCCTAGGCGGCGAGCAGTACTTC.

This chain links TRBV25-1 with TRBJ2-7, with a weak D call TRBD2 (5 bases). The V end lost 3 bases, the J end lost 2 bases, and 11 bases lay between the germline ends. The CDR3 runs 14 residues. Germline V gene sequence: CDR1 MGHDK, CDR2 SYGVNS. DNA for the CDR3: TGTGCCAGCAGTGAGTTGGGGAGCACCTACGAGCAGTACTTC. This encodes CASSELGSTYEQYF.

The rearrangement joins TRBV13 to TRBJ2-1; 15 bases match TRBD2. The CDR3 is 20 amino acids. CDR1 is PRHDT and CDR2 is FYEKMQ in the germline V gene (reference sequence). J gave up 1 base and V 5 bases, and 12 bases lay outside the gene matches. CDR3 coding DNA: TGTGCCAGCAGCCCAATTACGAGGACTAGCGGGAGGGGATCCTACAATGAGCAGTTCTTC. This codes for CASSPITRTSGRGSYNEQFF. The entire variable domain, with the rest obtained from reference TRBV13 and TRBJ2-1, is as follows: AAGVIQSPRHLIKEKRETATLKCYPIPRHDTVYWYQQGPGQDPQFLISFYEKMQSDKGSIPDRFSAQQFSDYHSELNMSSLELGDSALYFCASSPITRTSGRGSYNEQFFGPGTRLTVL.

The rearrangement links TRBV11-2 to TRBJ2-7; 11 bases are a match to TRBD1. The CDR3 is 14 residues long. With V trimmed by 5 bases and J by 7 bases, 7 bases remained unmatched. The germline gives CDR1 SGHAT, CDR2 FQNNGV. The CDR3 here is CASSRRTGGGEQYF. In DNA, the CDR3 is TGTGCCAGCAGCCGCCGGACAGGGGGCGGAGAGCAGTACTTC.

The J gene is TRBJ2-2, the V gene TRBV5-1; tentatively, D is TRBD2 (6 bases). Germline-derived CDR1 and CDR2 are SGHRS and YFSETQ. Trimming stripped 6 bases from V and 5 bases from J, with 14 bases between. The CDR3 has 14 amino acids. In DNA form, the CDR3 reads TGCGCCAGCACGAAGGAGGGTGGTACCGGGGAGCTGTTTTTT. Amino acids: CASTKEGGTGELFF.

The rearrangement joins TRBV6-5 to TRBJ1-5, with TRBD1 identical over 8 bases. There are 13 residues in the CDR3. V was pared by 6 bases and J by 5 bases, with 3 bases of the junction left unmatched. CDR1 and CDR2 (germline): MNHEY, SVGAGI. The chain's CDR3 is CASRVDRDQPQHF. The CDR3 region has the DNA TGTGCCAGCAGAGTGGACAGGGATCAGCCCCAGCATTTT.

The rearrangement uses TRBV30 and TRBJ2-3; 8 bases match TRBD2. V lost 0 bases and J lost 3; bases outside the gene matches: 11. The length of the CDR3 is 17 residues. From germline, CDR1 is GTSNPN and CDR2 SVGIG (reference sequence). The CDR3 DNA reads as TGTGCCTGGAGTGTGGGTCTCGCGGGAGGACTTACAGATACGCAGTATTTT. Translating it yields CAWSVGLAGGLTDTQYF.

The V and J genes are TRBV5-4 and TRBJ1-2; 9 positions agree with TRBD1. Unmatched junction bases numbered 9, after V lost 5 bases and J lost 7 bases. CDR3 length: 14 amino acids. Germline values: CDR1 SGHNT, CDR2 YYREEE (reference sequence). The CDR3 spells CASRPPGQGAGYTF. The DNA of the CDR3 is TGTGCCAGCAGGCCGCCGGGACAGGGTGCTGGCTACACCTTC.

The table lists this clone with a few counts. The rearrangement uses TRBV15 and TRBJ1-2, with TRBD1 matching 7 bases. The CDR3 has 12 residues. CDR1 and CDR2 from the germline V gene are LNHNV and YYDKDF (reference sequence). Losses at the gene ends were 2 bases for V and 7 bases for J; bases not matched to a gene: 1. In nucleotides, the CDR3 is TGTGCCACCAGCAGAAGGGGGCTTGGCTACACCTTC. Translating gives CATSRRGLGYTF. Complete variable domain (other parts from reference TRBV15 and TRBJ1-2): DAMVIQNPRYQVTQFGKPVTLSCSQTLNHNVMYWYQQKSSQAPKLLFHYYDKDFNNEADTPDNFQSRRPNTSFCFLDIRSPGLGDTAMYLCATSRRGLGYTFGSGTRLTVV.

With respect to this clone: Germline is not matched at one junction end, which may reflect a read error. This chain uses TRBV18 with TRBJ1-1; D not certain. This CDR3 comprises 12 residues. Germline loops: CDR1 KGHSH, CDR2 LQKENI. CDR3 in DNA: TGTGCCAGCTCAACACCAGGAGCGACGGCTTTCTTT. It encodes CASSTPGATAFF. Full variable domain (missing parts from reference TRBV18 and TRBJ1-1): NAGVMQNPRHLVRRRGQEARLRCSPMKGHSHVYWYRQLPEEGLKFMVYLQKENIIDESGMPKERFSAEFPKEGPSILRIQQVVRGDSAAYFCASSTPGATAFFGQGTRLTVV.

The chain is built from TRBV5-1 and TRBJ2-2, with a weak D call TRBD2 (6 bases). This CDR3 region has 14 residues. Between the trimmed V and J ends, which lost 5 bases and 5 bases, there was a span of 13 bases. CDR1 is SGHRS and CDR2 is YFSETQ in the germline V gene. The CDR3 protein is CASSTGTFTGELFF. The CDR3, as DNA: TGCGCCAGCAGTACCGGGACTTTTACCGGGGAGCTGTTTTTT.